This is a list of T cell receptor beta chains from one sample in a study of blood T cell repertoires in COVID-19. Assay: immunoSEQ multiplex PCR; the TCRdb copy retains only in-frame clones and omits some. The sample shows hundreds of thousands of clones, approximately 90% of them seen only once. Sequencing was carried out using peripheral blood. These receptors were taken from a woman in her twenties or thirties with acute or convalescent COVID-19. CDR3s include the opening cysteine and the closing phenylalanine or tryptophan. Each record gives: J gene, D gene, CDR3 length, clone size, V gene, CDR3 DNA, CDR3 protein. A D gene is named only where the DNA matches it firmly. Only some rows state a clone size, as once, few, many or a class for expanded clones.

J gene: TRBJ2-2; D gene: NA; CDR3 length: 13; clone size: once; V gene: TRBV5-4; CDR3 DNA: TGTGCCAGCAGAGTACAGGGCACCGGGGAGCTGTTTTTT; CDR3 protein: CASRVQGTGELFF
J gene: TRBJ2-7; D gene: NA; CDR3 length: 12; clone size: NA; V gene: TRBV29-1; CDR3 DNA: TGCAGCGTTGAAGACAGATCCTACGAGCAGTACTTC; CDR3 protein: CSVEDRSYEQYF
J gene: TRBJ1-2; D gene: TRBD1; CDR3 length: 17; clone size: NA; V gene: TRBV5-4; CDR3 DNA: TGTGCCAGCAGCTTGGGGGCTGTGGGGACAGGTCCTTACGGCTACACCTTC; CDR3 protein: CASSLGAVGTGPYGYTF
J gene: TRBJ2-7; D gene: TRBD2; CDR3 length: 19; clone size: once; V gene: TRBV3-1/TRBV3-2; CDR3 DNA: TGTGCCAGCAGCCAAGTTCTTAGCGGGGGGGAAAGGTACTCCTACGAGCAGTACTTC; CDR3 protein: CASSQVLSGGERYSYEQYF
J gene: TRBJ1-2; D gene: NA; CDR3 length: 11; clone size: NA; V gene: TRBV18; CDR3 DNA: TGTGCCAGTACAGGGCTCTATGGCTACACCTTC; CDR3 protein: CASTGLYGYTF
J gene: TRBJ2-3; D gene: NA; CDR3 length: 13; clone size: NA; V gene: TRBV6-5; CDR3 DNA: TGTGCCAGCAAAAGCAGGTCCCCAGATACGCAGTATTTT; CDR3 protein: CASKSRSPDTQYF
J gene: TRBJ2-2; D gene: NA; CDR3 length: 16; clone size: NA; V gene: TRBV3-1/TRBV3-2; CDR3 DNA: TGTGCCAGCAGCCGAAAACCGACAGTTTACACCGGGGAGCTGTTTTTT; CDR3 protein: CASSRKPTVYTGELFF
J gene: TRBJ2-1; D gene: TRBD1; CDR3 length: 14; clone size: NA; V gene: TRBV18; CDR3 DNA: TGTGCCAGCTCACGCGAGACAGGGGACAATGAGCAGTTCTTC; CDR3 protein: CASSRETGDNEQFF
J gene: TRBJ2-3; D gene: NA; CDR3 length: 19; clone size: NA; V gene: TRBV28; CDR3 DNA: TGTGCCAGCAGTTTATCCGGCTTAAGGAGGATCCCCAGCACAGATACGCAGTATTTT; CDR3 protein: CASSLSGLRRIPSTDTQYF
J gene: TRBJ2-5; D gene: NA; CDR3 length: 14; clone size: NA; V gene: TRBV10-1; CDR3 DNA: TGCGCCAGCAGTGAGCCGGGATATGACAAGACCCAGTACTTC; CDR3 protein: CASSEPGYDKTQYF
J gene: TRBJ2-3; D gene: NA; CDR3 length: 17; clone size: NA; V gene: TRBV3-1/TRBV3-2; CDR3 DNA: TGTGCCAGCAGCCAAGACTTCCCGGGTGTTCTCACAGATACGCAGTATTTT; CDR3 protein: CASSQDFPGVLTDTQYF
J gene: TRBJ2-7; D gene: TRBD2; CDR3 length: 16; clone size: NA; V gene: TRBV7-6; CDR3 DNA: TGTGCCAGCAGCTCGAGACTAGCGGGGGGCCAGGTGAAGCAGTACTTC; CDR3 protein: CASSSRLAGGQVKQYF
J gene: TRBJ2-7; D gene: TRBD1; CDR3 length: 13; clone size: NA; V gene: TRBV12-3/TRBV12-4; CDR3 DNA: TGTGCCAGCTGGGACAGAGCTTTGGGCGAGCAGTACTTC; CDR3 protein: CASWDRALGEQYF
J gene: TRBJ2-1; D gene: TRBD2; CDR3 length: 17; clone size: NA; V gene: TRBV19; CDR3 DNA: TGTGCCTCCTCAAATTCGAGGCTAGCGGGGGGTTTCAATGAGCAGTTCTTC; CDR3 protein: CASSNSRLAGGFNEQFF
J gene: TRBJ2-3; D gene: NA; CDR3 length: 12; clone size: NA; V gene: TRBV5-1; CDR3 DNA: TGCGCCAGCAGCTTGGTAGCAGATACGCAGTATTTT; CDR3 protein: CASSLVADTQYF
J gene: TRBJ2-2; D gene: NA; CDR3 length: 15; clone size: NA; V gene: TRBV5-1; CDR3 DNA: TGCGCCAGCAGCGGTAAGGGACTCCGCACCGGGGAGCTGTTTTTT; CDR3 protein: CASSGKGLRTGELFF
J gene: TRBJ1-4; D gene: TRBD1; CDR3 length: 16; clone size: NA; V gene: TRBV30; CDR3 DNA: TGTGCCTGGTCCGGGACAGGGGGCATTGATAATGAAAAACTGTTTTTT; CDR3 protein: CAWSGTGGIDNEKLFF
J gene: TRBJ1-1; D gene: TRBD1; CDR3 length: 14; clone size: NA; V gene: TRBV5-5; CDR3 DNA: TGTGCCAGCAGCTTAGGGACAGGTTGGACTGAAGCTTTCTTT; CDR3 protein: CASSLGTGWTEAFF
J gene: TRBJ1-1; D gene: NA; CDR3 length: 14; clone size: few; V gene: TRBV2; CDR3 DNA: TGTGCCGGAGCAAGGGGACTCTCGAACACTGAAGCTTTCTTT; CDR3 protein: CAGARGLSNTEAFF
J gene: TRBJ2-1; D gene: TRBD1; CDR3 length: 16; clone size: once; V gene: TRBV2; CDR3 DNA: TGTGCCAGCAGGGGTGGGGACAGGTTGGTTTACAATGAGCAGTTCTTC; CDR3 protein: CASRGGDRLVYNEQFF
J gene: TRBJ2-7; D gene: TRBD1; CDR3 length: 16; clone size: NA; V gene: TRBV5-6; CDR3 DNA: TGTGCCAGCAGCTTGTTTAGGACAGGGGGCGACTACGAGCAGTACTTC; CDR3 protein: CASSLFRTGGDYEQYF
J gene: TRBJ1-6; D gene: NA; CDR3 length: 16; clone size: NA; V gene: TRBV6-1; CDR3 DNA: TGTGCCAGCAGTGATGGTCATGCTAGAATGAATTCACCCCTCCACTTT; CDR3 protein: CASSDGHARMNSPLHF
J gene: TRBJ1-1; D gene: TRBD1; CDR3 length: 14; clone size: NA; V gene: TRBV6-5; CDR3 DNA: TGTGCCAGCAGTAAGGGGGCCTCCAGTACTGAAGCTTTCTTT; CDR3 protein: CASSKGASSTEAFF
J gene: TRBJ2-1; D gene: TRBD2; CDR3 length: 13; clone size: NA; V gene: TRBV7-3; CDR3 DNA: TGTGCCAGCAGCACCGGACTAGCGGGGGAGCAGTTCTTC; CDR3 protein: CASSTGLAGEQFF
J gene: TRBJ1-2; D gene: NA; CDR3 length: 12; clone size: NA; V gene: TRBV9; CDR3 DNA: TGTGCCAGCAGCGCGGGGGGCGGGGGCTACACCTTC; CDR3 protein: CASSAGGGGYTF
J gene: TRBJ2-2; D gene: NA; CDR3 length: 12; clone size: once; V gene: TRBV6-5; CDR3 DNA: TGTGCCAGCAGTTTGTATGCCGGGGAGCTGTTTTTT; CDR3 protein: CASSLYAGELFF
J gene: TRBJ1-3; D gene: NA; CDR3 length: 16; clone size: NA; V gene: TRBV30; CDR3 DNA: TGTGCCTGGAGTGTACTGGGGGCTTTCTCTGGAAACACCATATATTTT; CDR3 protein: CAWSVLGAFSGNTIYF
J gene: TRBJ2-1; D gene: TRBD2; CDR3 length: 18; clone size: NA; V gene: TRBV7-6; CDR3 DNA: TGTGCCAGCAGCCACTTTAGCGGGGGGGCTAGGGCCTACAATGAGCAGTTCTTC; CDR3 protein: CASSHFSGGARAYNEQFF
J gene: TRBJ1-2; D gene: NA; CDR3 length: 15; clone size: once; V gene: TRBV5-5; CDR3 DNA: TGTGCCAGCAGCTTGGTCTCTGGGGGGAACTATGGCTACACCTTC; CDR3 protein: CASSLVSGGNYGYTF
J gene: TRBJ2-3; D gene: TRBD1; CDR3 length: 14; clone size: NA; V gene: TRBV2; CDR3 DNA: TGTGCCAGCTGGGGACAGGGACAGGCAGATACGCAGTATTTT; CDR3 protein: CASWGQGQADTQYF
J gene: TRBJ1-2; D gene: TRBD1; CDR3 length: 14; clone size: NA; V gene: TRBV13; CDR3 DNA: TGTGCCAGCAGCGAAGGACAGGGGGTGTGGGGCTACACCTTC; CDR3 protein: CASSEGQGVWGYTF
J gene: TRBJ2-3; D gene: TRBD1; CDR3 length: 15; clone size: NA; V gene: TRBV7-9; CDR3 DNA: TGTGCCAGCAGCTCCCTGACAGGGTCTCAAGATACGCAGTATTTT; CDR3 protein: CASSSLTGSQDTQYF
J gene: TRBJ1-4; D gene: NA; CDR3 length: 15; clone size: NA; V gene: TRBV9; CDR3 DNA: TGTGCCAGCAGCGTAGGGCCCTCAACTAATGAAAAACTGTTTTTT; CDR3 protein: CASSVGPSTNEKLFF
J gene: TRBJ2-7; D gene: NA; CDR3 length: 17; clone size: NA; V gene: TRBV5-6; CDR3 DNA: TGTGCCAGCACCCCCTGGGTTCAGGGCAGGGGTACCTACGAGCAGTACTTC; CDR3 protein: CASTPWVQGRGTYEQYF
J gene: TRBJ2-7; D gene: TRBD1; CDR3 length: 15; clone size: NA; V gene: TRBV9; CDR3 DNA: TGTGCCAGCAGCGTAGGGACAGGGAGTAGCTACGAGCAGTACTTC; CDR3 protein: CASSVGTGSSYEQYF
J gene: TRBJ1-1; D gene: NA; CDR3 length: 14; clone size: NA; V gene: TRBV11-2; CDR3 DNA: TGTGCCAGCAGCTTACAACAGGAGCTCACTGAAGCTTTCTTT; CDR3 protein: CASSLQQELTEAFF
J gene: TRBJ2-3; D gene: TRBD2; CDR3 length: 15; clone size: NA; V gene: TRBV5-1; CDR3 DNA: TGCGCCAGCAGCTTGGTGGGACTAGCCACAGATACGCAGTATTTT; CDR3 protein: CASSLVGLATDTQYF
J gene: TRBJ1-2; D gene: TRBD1; CDR3 length: 12; clone size: NA; V gene: TRBV10-3; CDR3 DNA: TGTGCCATCAGGCAGGGGGAGTCCGGCTACACCTTC; CDR3 protein: CAIRQGESGYTF
J gene: TRBJ1-2; D gene: TRBD1; CDR3 length: 15; clone size: NA; V gene: TRBV6-5; CDR3 DNA: TGTGCCAGCATGAAACTAACAGGGGGCGCCGATGGCTACACCTTC; CDR3 protein: CASMKLTGGADGYTF
J gene: TRBJ1-5; D gene: TRBD1; CDR3 length: 15; clone size: NA; V gene: TRBV18; CDR3 DNA: TGTGCCAGCTCACCACTGGGACAGGGTGTTCAGCCCCAGCATTTT; CDR3 protein: CASSPLGQGVQPQHF
J gene: TRBJ2-2; D gene: TRBD2; CDR3 length: 20; clone size: NA; V gene: TRBV5-4; CDR3 DNA: TGTGCCAGCAGCCTCACCCGGACTAGCGGGGGGGCCTTTGGCTCCGGGGAGCTGTTTTTT; CDR3 protein: CASSLTRTSGGAFGSGELFF
J gene: TRBJ1-2; D gene: NA; CDR3 length: 13; clone size: NA; V gene: TRBV29-1; CDR3 DNA: TGCAGCGTTGAAGAGTCCAGAAACTATGGCTACACCTTC; CDR3 protein: CSVEESRNYGYTF
J gene: TRBJ2-5; D gene: TRBD2; CDR3 length: 15; clone size: NA; V gene: TRBV7-2; CDR3 DNA: TGTGCCAGCAGCCAGACTAGCGGAAGGCGGGAGACCCAGTACTTC; CDR3 protein: CASSQTSGRRETQYF
J gene: TRBJ2-3; D gene: TRBD2; CDR3 length: 18; clone size: NA; V gene: TRBV11-2; CDR3 DNA: TGTGCCAGCAGCACCGCCGCCGTAGCGGGGGCAAACACAGATACGCAGTATTTT; CDR3 protein: CASSTAAVAGANTDTQYF
J gene: TRBJ2-7; D gene: TRBD1; CDR3 length: 15; clone size: once; V gene: TRBV28; CDR3 DNA: TGTGCCAGCAGCCGCCAGGGACAGGGCTCCTACGAGCAGTACTTC; CDR3 protein: CASSRQGQGSYEQYF
J gene: TRBJ1-2; D gene: NA; CDR3 length: 14; clone size: once; V gene: TRBV28; CDR3 DNA: TGTGCCAGCAGTTTAATAGGACAGCTCTATGGCTACACCTTC; CDR3 protein: CASSLIGQLYGYTF
J gene: TRBJ2-3; D gene: NA; CDR3 length: 15; clone size: NA; V gene: TRBV28; CDR3 DNA: TGTGCCAGCAGTTTGGGGCAGGGTAACACAGATACGCAGTATTTT; CDR3 protein: CASSLGQGNTDTQYF
J gene: TRBJ2-5; D gene: TRBD2; CDR3 length: 16; clone size: few; V gene: TRBV11-3; CDR3 DNA: TGTGCCAGCAGCCGGGGGGGAGCGGGGGTCCAAGAGACCCAGTACTTC; CDR3 protein: CASSRGGAGVQETQYF
J gene: TRBJ2-3; D gene: TRBD2; CDR3 length: 15; clone size: NA; V gene: TRBV5-1; CDR3 DNA: TGCGCCAGCAGCGGGACTAGCGGGGGACCTGGAAAGCAGTATTTT; CDR3 protein: CASSGTSGGPGKQYF
J gene: TRBJ2-5; D gene: NA; CDR3 length: 15; clone size: NA; V gene: TRBV6-6; CDR3 DNA: TGTGCCAGCAGAGGAGGAGGGGCCTACCAAGAGACCCAGTACTTC; CDR3 protein: CASRGGGAYQETQYF
J gene: TRBJ1-5; D gene: NA; CDR3 length: 14; clone size: NA; V gene: TRBV7-5; CDR3 DNA: TGTGTCAGAAGCGCAGGGTTCGGCAATCAGCCCCAGCATTTT; CDR3 protein: CVRSAGFGNQPQHF